This TCR beta chain emerged from a study of blood T cell repertoires in COVID-19. Trimming removed 6 bases at V and 0 bases at J, with 13 bases between. This CDR3 spans 15 amino acids. Looked up from germline, CDR1 is SGHVS and CDR2 is FNYEAQ. Using immunoSEQ multiplex PCR, the repertoire was profiled, and TCRdb retains in-frame clones only, with some absent. The sample holds around 180,000 clones, around 85% seen once. V and J are TRBV7-6 and TRBJ2-3; D not resolved. Sequenced material: peripheral blood. The TCR was taken from a person aged 70 to 80 with COVID-19, enrolled during active disease. CDR3 amino acids: CASRPTETSTDTQYF. CDR3 sequence (DNA): TGTGCCAGCAGGCCAACAGAAACTAGCACAGATACGCAGTATTTT.